The 31 T cell receptor beta chains below were found in one sample sequenced in a study of Tregs in tolerant kidney transplant recipients. Sequenced by immunoSEQ multiplex PCR; TCRdb stores in-frame clones only, minus some. The sample shows some 70,000 clones, less than 90% of them seen only once. The material sequenced was CD4+ T cells from blood. These receptors were collected from a human donor in good health.

The V call is TRBV5-1, the J call TRBJ2-3; 9 nucleotides line up with TRBD1. The V gene end was trimmed by 7 bases and the J gene end by 3 bases; junction bases not matched to a gene: 6. The CDR3 runs 14 residues. Germline CDR1 is SGHRS and CDR2 is YFSETQ. The CDR3 loop is CASWGGQGTDTQYF. CDR3 nucleotides: TGCGCCAGCTGGGGGGGACAGGGAACAGATACGCAGTATTTT.

A few counts support this clone. The V gene is TRBV6-5, the J gene TRBJ1-2; TRBD1 matches at 9 bases. Unmatched junction bases numbered 5, after V lost 5 bases and J lost 7 bases. CDR3 size: 13 residues. Germline V CDR1 and CDR2: MNHEY, SVGAGI. The CDR3 DNA reads TGTGCCAGCAGTCCGGGACAGGGTCGTGGCTACACCTTC. Translation gives CASSPGQGRGYTF.

The chain employs TRBV11-2 and TRBJ2-3, with D hard to call. The V and J ends lost 3 bases and 6 bases respectively, with 7 bases between them. Germline V lookup: CDR1 SGHAT, CDR2 FQNNGV. The CDR3 has 12 residues. CDR3 loop: CASSFVIDTQYF. The CDR3 nucleotides are TGTGCCAGCAGCTTCGTTATCGATACGCAGTATTTT.

The V gene is TRBV6-1, the J gene TRBJ2-1, with 7 bases lining up with TRBD1. This CDR3 comprises 14 residues. Germline V gene data show CDR1 as MNHNS and CDR2 as SASEGT. V was pared by 4 bases and J by 5 bases, with 5 bases of the junction left unmatched. CDR3 in amino acids: CASSVGQAHNEQFF. CDR3 sequence (DNA): TGTGCCAGCAGTGTAGGACAGGCTCACAATGAGCAGTTCTTC.

The chain uses TRBV7-3 and TRBJ1-1; D not certain. The CDR3 covers 14 residues. CDR1 is SGHTA and CDR2 is FQGTGA in the germline V gene. V was pared by 2 bases and J by 3 bases, with 10 bases between. As DNA, the CDR3 is TGTGCCAGCAGCTTATCAGGTCGGGACACTGAAGCTTTCTTT. Protein sequence: CASSLSGRDTEAFF.

The chain couples TRBV6-5 to TRBJ1-2; 9 bases match TRBD1. Germline CDR1 MNHEY, CDR2 SVGAGI. V shed 9 bases, J shed 3 bases, and the junction held 5 bases outside the gene matches. The CDR3 runs to 13 residues. The CDR3 DNA reads TGTGCCAGTAAAGGACAGGGGCACTATGGCTACACCTTC. Protein: CASKGQGHYGYTF.

This chain connects TRBV7-8 to TRBJ1-3; D unresolved. CDR3 length: 14 residues. The germline CDR1 and CDR2 sequences are SGHVS and FQNEAQ. Trimming stripped 4 bases from V and 1 base from J, with 8 bases between. The CDR3 region is CASSSRSSGNTIYF. The CDR3 bases are TGTGCCAGCAGCTCCAGAAGTTCTGGAAACACCATATATTTT. The full variable domain, its missing parts supplied by reference TRBV7-8 and TRBJ1-3, is GAGVSQSPRYKVAKRGQDVALRCDPISGHVSLFWYQQALGQGPEFLTYFQNEAQLDKSGLPSDRFFAERPEGSVSTLKIQRTQQEDSAVYLCASSSRSSGNTIYFGEGSWLTVV.

V gene TRBV7-6 combines with J gene TRBJ2-7; D is ambiguous. V lost 1 base and J 3 bases, leaving 10 bases between the germline ends. The CDR3 length is 14 residues. The germline CDR1 and CDR2 sequences are SGHVS and FNYEAQ. In nucleotides, the CDR3 is TGTGCCAGCAGCTTAGAGCCGCTTAGCTACGAGCAGTACTTC. It translates to CASSLEPLSYEQYF.

A remark on this clone: One end of the junction is discordant with germline, which a read error may explain. The V and J genes are TRBV2 and TRBJ2-1; 8 nucleotides match TRBD1. Per the germline V gene, CDR1 is SNHLY and CDR2 is FYNNEI. The CDR3 is 13 residues long. The CDR3 sequence: CVSSRDRNNEQFF. In DNA form, the CDR3 reads TGTGTCAGCAGCCGGGACAGGAACAATGAGCAGTTCTTC.

The V call is TRBV7-9, the J call TRBJ2-3; D not resolved. This CDR3 contains 14 residues. V was pared by 2 bases and J by 2 bases, with 8 bases between. The germline gives CDR1 SEHNR, CDR2 FQNEAQ (reference sequence). The CDR3 DNA reads as TGTGCCAGCAGCTTATCGGCTCTCACAGATACGCAGTATTTT. Translated: CASSLSALTDTQYF.

J is TRBJ1-1 and V is TRBV10-3; no clear D gene. Germline-derived CDR1 and CDR2 are ENHRY and SYGVKD. This CDR3 is built from 10 residues. With 6 bases removed from V and 8 bases from J, the gap between germline ends came to 7 bases. The CDR3 protein is CAIRGNEAFF. CDR3 DNA sequence: TGTGCCATCAGAGGCAACGAAGCTTTCTTT.

This rearrangement joins TRBV4-3 to TRBJ1-4; TRBD1 might be the D (5 bases). This CDR3 is 16 amino acids long. V was trimmed by 3 bases and J by 7 bases, leaving 18 bases between them. The germline V gene encodes CDR1 LGHNA and CDR2 YSLEER. The chain's CDR3 is CASSQTPGLSTEKLFF. The CDR3 nucleotides read TGCGCCAGCAGCCAGACACCAGGGTTGTCTACTGAAAAACTGTTTTTT.

This chain uses TRBV4-3 with TRBJ1-6; no reliable D call. The germline V gene encodes CDR1 LGHNA and CDR2 YSLEER. The germline V and J ends were trimmed by 4 bases and 9 bases, with 16 bases remaining between them. CDR3 length equals 15 residues. The CDR3 loop reads CASSPADRELSPLHF. The CDR3 coding sequence is TGCGCCAGCAGCCCCGCGGATAGGGAGCTTTCACCCCTCCACTTT.

This clone was observed a few times. V and J are TRBV7-2 and TRBJ2-3; D gene unclear. V gave up 4 bases and J gave up 2 bases, with 4 bases separating them. CDR1 SGHTA and CDR2 FQGNSA come from the germline V gene. CDR3 length: 12 amino acids. CDR3 DNA: TGTGCCAGCAGCTCGCTCACAGATACGCAGTATTTT. It translates to CASSSLTDTQYF. Full variable domain (remainder filled in from reference TRBV7-2 and TRBJ2-3): GAGVSQSPSNKVTEKGKDVELRCDPISGHTALYWYRQSLGQGLEFLIYFQGNSAPDKSGLPSDRFSAERTGGSVSTLTIQRTQQEDSAVYLCASSSLTDTQYFGPGTRLTVL.

V gene TRBV29-1 combines with J gene TRBJ1-1; tentatively, D is TRBD1 (5 bases). Germline CDR1 is SQVTM and CDR2 is ANQGSEA. The V gene lost 7 bases and the J gene lost 2 bases, with 14 bases spanning the gap. The CDR3 sequence is 13 residues long. The CDR3: CSARLTVNTEAFF. CDR3 DNA: TGCAGCGCCAGGCTGACAGTAAACACTGAAGCTTTCTTT.

J is TRBJ1-1 and V is TRBV7-2, with D maybe TRBD1 (5 bases). V dropped 5 bases and J dropped 7 bases, with 11 bases sitting between them. CDR3 length: 12 amino acids. From germline, CDR1 is SGHTA and CDR2 FQGNSA. CDR3 loop: CASSPGRGEAFF. Here the CDR3 DNA reads TGTGCCAGCAGCCCCGGGAGGGGTGAAGCTTTCTTT.

The chain combines TRBV7-9 with TRBJ2-3, with no clear D. V lost 5 bases to trimming and J lost 0 bases, with 6 bases between them. The germline gives CDR1 SEHNR, CDR2 FQNEAQ (reference sequence). The CDR3 has 13 residues. The CDR3 region is CASSVGSTDTQYF. The CDR3 DNA is TGTGCCAGCAGCGTCGGCAGCACAGATACGCAGTATTTT.

V and J are TRBV4-3 and TRBJ1-1, with D maybe TRBD1 (5 bases). Germline-derived CDR1 and CDR2 are LGHNA and YSLEER. V gave up 2 bases and J gave up 6 bases, with 13 bases separating them. The CDR3 has 14 amino acids. The CDR3: CASSQNPRGSEAFF. In DNA form, the CDR3 reads TGCGCCAGCAGCCAAAACCCCCGGGGGTCTGAAGCTTTCTTT.

V is TRBV5-4 and J is TRBJ1-1; D uncertain. The V end lost 2 bases, the J end lost 1 base, and 6 bases lay between the germline ends. The CDR3 contains 13 residues. Germline V CDR1 and CDR2: SGHNT, YYREEE (reference sequence). CDR3 nucleotide sequence: TGTGCCAGCAGCTTTGACCGGAACACTGAAGCTTTCTTT. This codes for CASSFDRNTEAFF.

The rearrangement joins TRBV4-1 to TRBJ1-5, with a possible D match to TRBD1 (6 bases). The CDR3 has 19 residues. CDR1 is MGHRA and CDR2 is YSYEKL in the germline V gene. Trimming cost V 1 base and J 0 bases, with 19 bases left between them. This chain's CDR3 is CASSQGRGRGPISNQPQHF. CDR3 DNA: TGCGCCAGCAGCCAAGGGAGGGGCAGGGGCCCTATTAGCAATCAGCCCCAGCATTTT.

The chain uses TRBV19 and TRBJ2-7, with 7 nucleotides matching TRBD2. Germline CDR1 is LNHDA and CDR2 is SQIVND (reference sequence). The CDR3 contains 11 residues. Trimming took 7 bases from V and 3 from J; bases not matched to a gene: 0. The chain's CDR3 is CASTGGYEQYF. CDR3 DNA: TGTGCCAGTACGGGGGGCTACGAGCAGTACTTC.

The rearrangement uses TRBV6-6 and TRBJ1-3; tentatively, D is TRBD1 (5 bases). This CDR3 spans 15 amino acids. The V and J ends lost 3 bases and 2 bases respectively, with 11 bases between them. Germline loops: CDR1 MNHNY, CDR2 SVGAGI (reference sequence). CDR3 DNA sequence: TGTGCCAGCAGTTATCGAGGGGCAACTGGAAACACCATATATTTT. It is translated as CASSYRGATGNTIYF.

The count of this clone is one. The rearrangement uses TRBV19 and TRBJ1-5; 7 positions agree with TRBD1. Germline CDR1 LNHDA, CDR2 SQIVND (reference sequence). This CDR3 contains 15 residues. Unmatched junction bases numbered 11, after V lost 5 bases and J lost 7 bases. The DNA for the CDR3 is TGTGCCAGTAGTCTCGGGCAGGGGGTAGGGCAGCCCCAGCATTTT. Encoded protein: CASSLGQGVGQPQHF. Supplemented by reference TRBV19 and TRBJ1-5, the full variable domain reads DGGITQSPKYLFRKEGQNVTLSCEQNLNHDAMYWYRQDPGQGLRLIYYSQIVNDFQKGDIAEGYSVSREKKESFPLTVTSAQKNPTAFYLCASSLGQGVGQPQHFGDGTRLSIL.

The chain carries TRBV20-1 and TRBJ2-5; no definite D call. Germline CDR1 DFQATT, CDR2 SNEGSKA (reference sequence). This CDR3 comprises 11 residues. V lost 5 bases, J lost 0 bases, and 4 bases lay in between. The CDR3: CSAQHQETQYF. The DNA of the CDR3 is TGCAGTGCTCAACACCAAGAGACCCAGTACTTC.

The chain links TRBV18 to TRBJ1-2, with 7 bases aligning to TRBD1. The trim removed 0 bases at V and 11 bases at J, leaving 12 bases unmatched. This CDR3 contains 15 residues. CDR1 and CDR2 (germline): KGHSH, LQKENI. CDR3 in amino acids: CASSPPRERGLFYTF. The CDR3 DNA follows: TGTGCCAGCTCACCACCGAGGGAAAGGGGGCTGTTTTACACCTTC. The full variable domain, its missing parts supplied by reference TRBV18 and TRBJ1-2, is NAGVMQNPRHLVRRRGQEARLRCSPMKGHSHVYWYRQLPEEGLKFMVYLQKENIIDESGMPKERFSAEFPKEGPSILRIQQVVRGDSAAYFCASSPPRERGLFYTFGSGTRLTVV.

The chain recombines TRBV7-6 with TRBJ2-3; 13 bases line up with TRBD2. Germline lookup yields CDR1 SGHVS and CDR2 FNYEAQ. V lost 5 bases, J lost 4 bases, and 9 bases stayed unmatched. The CDR3 is 17 residues long. The CDR3 reads CASSGLAGVSGADTQYF. The CDR3, as DNA: TGTGCCAGCAGCGGACTAGCGGGAGTATCGGGCGCAGATACGCAGTATTTT. The full variable domain, rest sourced from reference TRBV7-6 and TRBJ2-3, is GAGVSQSPRYKVTKRGQDVALRCDPISGHVSLYWYRQALGQGPEFLTYFNYEAQQDKSGLPNDRFSAERPEGSISTLTIQRTEQRDSAMYRCASSGLAGVSGADTQYFGPGTRLTVL.

CDR3 coding DNA: TGTGCCAGCAGCTTGCGCAGGGATACCGGGGAGCTGTTTTTT. As protein: CASSLRRDTGELFF. The V call is TRBV7-9, the J call TRBJ2-2; a weak D match, TRBD1 (5 bases). This CDR3 is built from 14 residues. V was cut by 3 bases and J by 5 bases, with 10 bases left in between. Germline loops: CDR1 SEHNR, CDR2 FQNEAQ (reference sequence).

CDR3 region: CASSPRRGDREDNEQFF. The DNA of the CDR3 is TGTGCCAGCTCACCACGACGGGGGGACAGGGAGGACAATGAGCAGTTCTTC. The chain couples TRBV18 to TRBJ2-1; 9 nucleotides align to TRBD1. The CDR3 totals 17 residues. CDR1 and CDR2 from the germline V gene are KGHSH and LQKENI. V was pared by 1 base and J by 5 bases, with 9 bases of the junction left unmatched.

This clone was counted a few times. V and J are TRBV6-1 and TRBJ2-7, with 9 bases identical to TRBD1. Germline trimming cut 6 bases from V and 2 bases from J; bases unmatched to any gene: 2. The CDR3 length is 13 residues. Germline lookup yields CDR1 MNHNS and CDR2 SASEGT. CDR3 residues: CASSRDRAYEQYF. CDR3 DNA sequence: TGTGCCAGCAGCCGGGACAGGGCCTACGAGCAGTACTTC.

The V call is TRBV6-5, the J call TRBJ1-2; the match to TRBD1 covers 10 bases. CDR1 MNHEY and CDR2 SVGAGI come from the germline V gene. With V trimmed by 0 bases and J by 8 bases, 9 bases remained unmatched. This CDR3 has 16 residues. The CDR3 DNA reads as TGTGCCAGCAGTTACTCGGGATGGGACAGGGGAATAGGCTACACCTTC. Translating it yields CASSYSGWDRGIGYTF.

The chain employs TRBV7-2 and TRBJ2-5; 9 bases line up with TRBD1. The CDR3 length is 16 residues. CDR1 SGHTA and CDR2 FQGNSA come from the germline V gene. Losses at the gene ends were 1 base for V and 4 bases for J; bases not matched to a gene: 7. CDR3 sequence (DNA): TGTGCCAGCAGCTTAGGTCGGGACAGGGTGGGAGAGACCCAGTACTTC. Amino acid sequence: CASSLGRDRVGETQYF.